This T cell receptor (beta chain) was observed in a study of cytomegalovirus exposure and HLA in healthy donors. Study results and caveats: An assumption of roughly uniform sequencing depth across donors underlay the presence/absence analyses. In most subjects, TCR beta sequences reportedly gave accurate predictions of HLA-A and HLA-B alleles. 150 to 200 TCR beta chains were listed as cytomegalovirus-associated.

Trimming cost V 2 bases and J 3 bases, with 5 bases left between them. The V gene's germline CDR1 is SGHAT and CDR2 FQNNGV. The CDR3 runs 13 residues. It was with 60 Vbeta and 13 Jbeta primers that the PCR ran. Libraries were prepared by immunoSEQ multiplex PCR; TCRdb keeps only in-frame clonotypes and omits some of them. The sample contains around 190,000 clones, 84% of which appear only once. For this clone: No antigen is known for it.

Source material: PBMCs. The sequence was obtained from a girl aged 2 to 10 in good health and CMV-seropositive. The J gene is TRBJ2-4, the V gene TRBV11-2; D is unclear. The CDR3 is CASSLSGKNIQYF. The DNA for the CDR3 is TGTGCCAGCAGCTTATCCGGCAAAAACATTCAGTACTTC.